The present entry profiles one TCR beta chain with its context. No antigen is known for it. Base qualities are not recorded, but no much larger clone differs from it by a single base. Read against the paper, the sample's time point label means: roughly 24 weeks on oral tofacitinib. The label giving this sample's treatment or condition can be read as: oral pan-JAK inhibitor, 5-10 mg twice daily. From alopecia areata patients, peripheral blood was collected along with lesional scalp punch biopsies. PBMCs were separated by density centrifugation and stained for CD3, CD4 and CD8, after which CD4+ and CD8+ T cells were sorted on a FACSAria. This sample was included in a study of CD8+ T cells in alopecia areata (dated by TCRdb to between 2017 and 2018). Study-wide context: The treated patients, all with moderate-to-severe alopecia areata, were enrolled in an open-label pilot trial of oral tofacitinib given at 5 to 10 mg twice daily. Scalp clonality was compared among normal scalp (n=4), patchy alopecia areata scalp (n=8), and alopecia totalis/universalis scalp (n=8). The study used high-throughput TCRbeta sequencing to examine T cell clonal expansion in alopecia areata, in both the C3H/HeJ mouse model and human patients. Patients received tofacitinib for 6 to 18 months and were then followed off drug for 6 months to check for delayed response and recurrence. Patients on tofacitinib were biopsied at baseline and after 4 and 24 weeks of treatment, and several of the patients also had a later scalp biopsy. TCRbeta CDR3 regions were amplified by immunoSEQ multiplex PCR with 35 Vbeta forward and 13 Jbeta reverse primers. Human TCRbeta sequencing covered scalp tissue and sorted CD4+ and CD8+ peripheral blood T cells from patchy and totalis/universalis alopecia areata patients and healthy controls. The SALT score, which quantifies the percentage of affected scalp surface area, was used to measure disease severity in treated patients. RNA was extracted with the PAXgene miRNA kit for fixed scalp, the miRNeasy kit for PBMCs, and the RNeasy kit for mouse skin.

The receptor library was made with the immunoSEQ multiplex PCR assay. To provide template for TCR sequencing, every sample had RNA extracted and reverse transcribed into cDNA. SuperScript III was used for first-strand cDNA synthesis, primed with a 2:1 mix of oligo-dT and random hexamers. A synthetic immune receptor repertoire was used to measure amplification bias, and any remaining bias was corrected computationally. Processing in the source paper ran as follows. Raw reads were preprocessed to remove errors, and CDR3 was defined by IMGT conventions from the conserved cysteine to phenylalanine. To get clonality, Shannon entropy was normalized by log2 of the number of productive unique TCRs and the result was subtracted from 1. Whether each scalp clone was CD4 or CD8 was inferred by checking scalp TCRbeta sequences against the CD4 and CD8 repertoires from sorted blood. TCRdb took this table from immuneACCESS and kept in-frame rearrangements with V and J called. Such tables lack part of the clones; where checked against another copy, unresolved V genes explain under half of the gap, and the rest is unexplained. V, J and clone size are taken as reported in that table, and D and trimming were inferred from the DNA itself. This sample lists 150,000 to 200,000 clones; around 60% were detected once. The top ten constitute more than 13% of the sample.

Overall results and qualifications from the work: Because the treated cohort was small and had just a single nonresponder, larger studies are needed to establish links between baseline CD8+ expansion and response. Compared with normal scalp, lesional scalp, particularly in alopecia totalis/universalis, had higher clonality and more expanded CD8+ clones, which suggests antigenic drive. Unlike mouse skin, where gammadelta T cells dominate, normal human skin contains resident alphabeta T cells that get sequenced too, which complicates analysis of the scalp TCR repertoire. With tofacitinib, both scalp clonality and the number of expanded CD8+ clones among the top 100 scalp clones went down significantly. Many expanded lesional clones persisted in scalp and blood during tofacitinib treatment, which may partly explain relapse after stopping treatment. Shared TCR sequences between patients were less evident than in mice, which may be partly attributable to HLA diversity in the patient population.

Spanning cysteine to phenylalanine, the CDR3 consists of 15 amino acids. Just CDR3 DNA is preserved here, 45 bases in frame from base 1. The CDR1 and CDR2 encoded by the germline V gene (reference sequence) are SEHNR and FQNEAQ. V sheds 4 bases and J sheds 7 bases, leaving 16 bases between their ends. The source was CD4+ T cells sorted from blood, collected at week 24, from a patient treated with tofacitinib. The rearranged segments are TRBV7-9 and TRBJ2-2; possibly the D gene is TRBD1, per 8 matching bases. The TCR comes from a human donor with alopecia areata. The DNA is TGTGCCAGCAGCTCAGCGGGACAGGTCGGCGGGGAGCTGTTTTTT. Its amino acids are CASSSAGQVGGELFF. When the CDR3 is completed using the reference TRBV7-9 and TRBJ2-2 genes on either side, the full variable domain is DTGVSQNPRHKITKRGQNVTFRCDPISEHNRLYWYRQTLGQGPEFLTYFQNEAQLEKSRLLSDRFSAERPKGSFSTLEIQRTEQGDSAMYLCASSSAGQVGGELFFGEGSRLTVL.